This T cell receptor (beta chain) was recorded in a study of cytotoxic CD8 clonotypes in ibrutinib-treated CLL. Background on the study: Mean values per sample were 255,043 productive templates and tens of thousands of productive rearrangements. Study observations and caveats: Clonality at baseline surpassed age-matched healthy donors and tracked circulating CD8+ T-cell counts.

This table comes from immunoSEQ multiplex PCR, and its TCRdb copy is limited to in-frame clones, with some not included. The top ten hold 13% of the sample, which has 35,000 to 55,000 clones, roughly 76% seen once. Germline V CDR1 and CDR2: SGDLS, YYNGEE. The V and J ends lost 2 bases and 5 bases, in that order; junction bases with no gene match: 8. This CDR3 is built from 15 residues. For this clone: Its antigen remains unidentified.

This chain joins TRBV9 and TRBJ2-5, with 8 bases matching TRBD2. The sequencing used PBMCs, collected after 12 months of ibrutinib treatment. This TCR was sampled from a human donor with chronic lymphocytic leukemia. CDR3 residues: CASSVGTRVEETQYF. As DNA, the CDR3 is TGTGCCAGCAGCGTCGGGACTAGAGTTGAGGAGACCCAGTACTTC.